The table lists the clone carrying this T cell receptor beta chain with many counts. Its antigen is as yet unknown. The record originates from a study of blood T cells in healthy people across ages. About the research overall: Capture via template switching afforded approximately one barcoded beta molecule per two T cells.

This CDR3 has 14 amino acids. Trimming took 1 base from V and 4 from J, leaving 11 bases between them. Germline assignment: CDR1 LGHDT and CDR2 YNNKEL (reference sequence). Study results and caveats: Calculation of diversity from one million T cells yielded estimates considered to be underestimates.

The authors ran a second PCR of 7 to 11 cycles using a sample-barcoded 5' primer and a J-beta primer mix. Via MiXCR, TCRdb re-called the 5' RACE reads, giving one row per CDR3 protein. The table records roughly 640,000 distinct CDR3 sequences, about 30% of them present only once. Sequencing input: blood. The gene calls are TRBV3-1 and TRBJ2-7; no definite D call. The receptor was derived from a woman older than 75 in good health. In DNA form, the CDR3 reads TGTGCCAGCAGCCAAGCACCTACGGTTTACGAGCAGTACTTC. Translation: CASSQAPTVYEQYF.